The TCR beta chain described here comes from a study of prognosis after radiotherapy for stage I lung cancer. Study background: Oligometastatic NSCLC after surgical resection of the primary tumor was present in a handful of patients, while newly diagnosed primary stage I lung tumors were present in roughly 15. The study delivered radiotherapy as SBRT in 3 to 5 fractions, with a biologically effective dose of at least 100 Gy.

The table lists this clonotype with many counts. Its antigen remains unidentified. Germline values: CDR1 MNHEY, CDR2 SMNVEV (reference sequence). This CDR3 spans 13 amino acids. V gave up 5 bases and J gave up 7 bases, with 12 bases separating them. Study-level findings and limits: When patients developed distant metastases, their Shannon entropy after stereotactic body radiation therapy was lower. Before stereotactic body radiation therapy the median unique TCR clone count was fewer than 12,000, and afterwards it fell to roughly 7,000.

The study amplified the TCR beta CDR3 region from genomic DNA. This amplification was carried out by two rounds of multiplex PCR. Primers (each specific to one TRBV or TRBJ gene) were used in first-round PCR. TCRdb itself ran the multiplex PCR reads through MiXCR, one entry per CDR3 protein. The sample holds 30,000 to 40,000 distinct CDR3 sequences, around 34% seen once. The rearrangement links TRBV27 to TRBJ2-1; TRBD2 might be the D (5 bases). The receptor's source is a donor aged 50 or older with non-small cell lung cancer. Sequenced here: PBMCs, sampled before or after stereotactic body radiation therapy (not recorded which). The DNA of the CDR3 is TGTGCCAGCAGTCGGGGAACGGATAATGAGCAGTTCTTC. This codes for CASSRGTDNEQFF.